Given below is one T cell receptor beta chain in context. Indicated treatment: roughly 20 received Ad26.COV2.S at low or high dose, single or two shots; several received placebo; per-sample allocation not given. Day 63 after the first vaccine or placebo injection was the time point for sampling. This entry comes from a study of Ad26.COV2.S vaccination and SARS-CoV-2 variants. The CDR3 is 13 residues long. CDR1 MRHNA and CDR2 SNTAGT come from the germline V gene. V dropped 3 bases and J dropped 5 bases, with 10 bases sitting between them. The protocol was immunoSEQ multiplex PCR, while the TCRdb copy is restricted to in-frame clones and leaves out a portion. The repertoire consists of approximately 400,000 clones, with around 82% occurring once and the leading ten covering approximately 7%.

The chain has TRBV6-4 and TRBJ1-1, with no clear D. The material was peripheral blood, obtained in a trial of Ad26.COV2.S vaccine versus placebo. The sequence was collected from a person between 18 and 65 years old who received the Ad26.COV2.S COVID-19 vaccine or a placebo. In DNA form, the CDR3 reads TGTGCCAGCAGTGATTGGGTGGGGACTGAAGCTTTCTTT. Encoded protein: CASSDWVGTEAFF.